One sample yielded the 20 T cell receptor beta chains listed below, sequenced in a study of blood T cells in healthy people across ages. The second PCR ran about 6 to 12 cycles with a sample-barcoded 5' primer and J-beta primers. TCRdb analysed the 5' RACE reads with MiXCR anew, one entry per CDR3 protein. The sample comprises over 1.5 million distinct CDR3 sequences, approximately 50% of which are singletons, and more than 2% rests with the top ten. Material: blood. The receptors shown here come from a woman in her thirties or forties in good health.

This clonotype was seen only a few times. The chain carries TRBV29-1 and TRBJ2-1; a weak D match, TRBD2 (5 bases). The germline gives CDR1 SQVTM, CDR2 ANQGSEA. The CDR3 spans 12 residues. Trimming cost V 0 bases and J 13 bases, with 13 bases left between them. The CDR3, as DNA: TGCAGCGTTGAAGATGCGCGGGTGGATCAGTTCTTC. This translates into CSVEDARVDQFF.

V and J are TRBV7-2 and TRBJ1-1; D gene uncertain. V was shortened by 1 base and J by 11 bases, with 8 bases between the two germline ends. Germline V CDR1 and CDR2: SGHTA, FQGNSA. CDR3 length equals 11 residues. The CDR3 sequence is CASSLGNQAFF. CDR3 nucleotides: TGTGCCAGCAGCTTAGGCAACCAGGCTTTCTTT.

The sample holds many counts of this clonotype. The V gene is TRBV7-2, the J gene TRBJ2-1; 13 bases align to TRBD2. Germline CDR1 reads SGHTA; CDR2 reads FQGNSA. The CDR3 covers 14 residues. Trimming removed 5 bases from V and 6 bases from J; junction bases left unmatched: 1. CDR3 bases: TGTGCCAGCAGCCGGACTAGCGGGGGCAATGAGCAGTTCTTC. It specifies CASSRTSGGNEQFF.

The CDR3 bases are TGCAGCGTTTCCGGGACAACAGCCGACGAGCAGTACTTC. This sequence encodes CSVSGTTADEQYF. The chain links TRBV29-1 to TRBJ2-7; weak D call: TRBD1 (6 bases). The CDR3 totals 13 residues. Germline loops: CDR1 SQVTM, CDR2 ANQGSEA. Trimming left V 5 bases short and J 5 bases short, with 16 bases between.

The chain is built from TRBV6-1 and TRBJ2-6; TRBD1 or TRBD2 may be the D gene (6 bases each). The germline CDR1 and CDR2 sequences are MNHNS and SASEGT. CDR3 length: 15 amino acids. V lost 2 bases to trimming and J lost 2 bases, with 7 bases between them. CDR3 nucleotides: TGTGCCAGCAGTGAAAGGGGGGCTGGGGCCAACGTCCTGACTTTC. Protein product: CASSERGAGANVLTF.

CDR3 nucleotides: TGTGCCAGCAGTTTACCCGTTCGATTGAGTACTATGGGGAGTAGGGAGACCCAGTACTTC. Amino acids: CASSLPVRLSTMGSRETQYF. This rearrangement joins TRBV28 to TRBJ2-5, with D perhaps matching TRBD2 (5 bases). Germline V lookup: CDR1 MDHEN, CDR2 SYDVKM. The CDR3 runs to 20 residues. The V end was cut by 2 bases, the J end by 5 bases, with 30 bases between.

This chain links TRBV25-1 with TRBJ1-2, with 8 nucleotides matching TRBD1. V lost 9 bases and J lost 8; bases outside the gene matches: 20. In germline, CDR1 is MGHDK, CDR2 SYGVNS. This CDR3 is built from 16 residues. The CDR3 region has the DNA TGTGCCAGTTCTGAACCACCTGGGACAGGAAAAGGAGGCTACACCTTC. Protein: CASSEPPGTGKGGYTF.

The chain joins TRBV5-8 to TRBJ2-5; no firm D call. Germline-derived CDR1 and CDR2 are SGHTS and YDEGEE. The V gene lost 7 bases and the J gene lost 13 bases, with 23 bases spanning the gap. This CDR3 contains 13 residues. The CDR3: CASQLSGLTRPYF. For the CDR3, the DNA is TGTGCCAGCCAACTGTCCGGGCTCACCCGCCCGTACTTC.

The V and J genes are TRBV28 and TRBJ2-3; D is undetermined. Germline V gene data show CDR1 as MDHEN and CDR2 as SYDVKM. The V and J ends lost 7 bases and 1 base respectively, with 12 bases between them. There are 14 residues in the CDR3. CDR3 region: CASIGTLGTDTQYF. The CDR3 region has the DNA TGTGCCAGCATCGGAACCCTCGGCACAGATACGCAGTATTTT.

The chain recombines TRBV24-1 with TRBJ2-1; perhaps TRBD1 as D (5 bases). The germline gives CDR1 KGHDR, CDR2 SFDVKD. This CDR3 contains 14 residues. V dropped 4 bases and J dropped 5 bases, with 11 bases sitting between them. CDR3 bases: TGTGCCACCAGTGACCTCACAGGAGACAATGAGCAGTTCTTC. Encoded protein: CATSDLTGDNEQFF.

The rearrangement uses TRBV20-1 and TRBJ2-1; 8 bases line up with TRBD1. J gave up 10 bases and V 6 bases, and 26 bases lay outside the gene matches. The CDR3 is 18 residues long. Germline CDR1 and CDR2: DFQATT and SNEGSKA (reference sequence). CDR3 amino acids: CSAKSWVAGGRRAYEQFF. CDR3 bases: TGCAGTGCAAAGAGTTGGGTGGCAGGGGGCAGGAGAGCCTACGAGCAGTTCTTC.

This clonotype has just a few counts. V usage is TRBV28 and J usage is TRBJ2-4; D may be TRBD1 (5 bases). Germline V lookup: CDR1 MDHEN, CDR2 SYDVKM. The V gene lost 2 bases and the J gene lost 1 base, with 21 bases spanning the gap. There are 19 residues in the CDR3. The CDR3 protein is CASSLKGNTGSAAKNIQYF. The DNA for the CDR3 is TGTGCCAGCAGTTTAAAGGGGAACACAGGCTCGGCGGCCAAAAACATTCAGTACTTC.

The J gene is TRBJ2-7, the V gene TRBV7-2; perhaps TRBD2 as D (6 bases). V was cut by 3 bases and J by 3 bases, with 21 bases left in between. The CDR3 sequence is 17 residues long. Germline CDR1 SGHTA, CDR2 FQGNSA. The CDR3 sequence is CASSFRESRMGFYEQYF. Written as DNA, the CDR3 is TGTGCCAGCAGCTTCCGGGAGTCTAGAATGGGTTTCTACGAGCAGTACTTC. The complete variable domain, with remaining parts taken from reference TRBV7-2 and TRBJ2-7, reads GAGVSQSPSNKVTEKGKDVELRCDPISGHTALYWYRQSLGQGLEFLIYFQGNSAPDKSGLPSDRFSAERTGGSVSTLTIQRTQQEDSAVYLCASSFRESRMGFYEQYFGPGTRLTVT.

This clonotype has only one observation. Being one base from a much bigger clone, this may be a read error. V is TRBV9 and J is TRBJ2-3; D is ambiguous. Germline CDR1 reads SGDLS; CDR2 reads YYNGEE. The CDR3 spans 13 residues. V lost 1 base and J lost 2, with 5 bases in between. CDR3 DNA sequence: TGTGCCAGCAGCGTATCCGACACAGATACGCAGTATTTT. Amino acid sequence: CASSVSDTDTQYF.

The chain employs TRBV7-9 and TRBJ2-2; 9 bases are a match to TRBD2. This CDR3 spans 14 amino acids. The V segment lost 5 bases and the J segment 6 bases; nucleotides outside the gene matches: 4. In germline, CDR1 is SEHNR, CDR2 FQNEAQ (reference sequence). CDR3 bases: TGTGCCAGCAGCGCGGGACTAGCCCCCGGGGAGCTGTTTTTT. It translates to CASSAGLAPGELFF. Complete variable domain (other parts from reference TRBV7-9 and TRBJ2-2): DTGVSQNPRHKITKRGQNVTFRCDPISEHNRLYWYRQTLGQGPEFLTYFQNEAQLEKSRLLSDRFSAERPKGSFSTLEIQRTEQGDSAMYLCASSAGLAPGELFFGEGSRLTVL.

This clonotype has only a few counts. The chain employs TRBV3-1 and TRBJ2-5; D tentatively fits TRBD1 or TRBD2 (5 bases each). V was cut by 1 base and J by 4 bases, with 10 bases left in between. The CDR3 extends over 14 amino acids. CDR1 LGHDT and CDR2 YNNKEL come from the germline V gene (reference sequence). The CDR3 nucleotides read TGTGCCAGCAGCCAAGGCGAGGGACGAGAGACCCAGTACTTC. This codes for CASSQGEGRETQYF.

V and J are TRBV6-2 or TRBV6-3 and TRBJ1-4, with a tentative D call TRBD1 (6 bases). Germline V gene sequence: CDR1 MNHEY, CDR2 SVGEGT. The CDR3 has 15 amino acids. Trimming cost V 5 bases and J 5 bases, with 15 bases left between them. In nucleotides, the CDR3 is TGTGCCAGCAGTCCCCAGGGGCGACAGAATGAAAAACTGTTTTTT. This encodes CASSPQGRQNEKLFF.

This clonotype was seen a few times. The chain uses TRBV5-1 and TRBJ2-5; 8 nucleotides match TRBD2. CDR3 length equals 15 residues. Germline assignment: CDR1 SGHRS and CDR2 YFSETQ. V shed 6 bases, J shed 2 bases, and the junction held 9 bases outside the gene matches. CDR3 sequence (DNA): TGCGCCAGCACTTCGACTAGCGCAAGACAAGAGACCCAGTACTTC. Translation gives CASTSTSARQETQYF. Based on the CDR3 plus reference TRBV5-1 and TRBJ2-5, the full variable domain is KAGVTQTPRYLIKTRGQQVTLSCSPISGHRSVSWYQQTPGQGLQFLFEYFSETQRNKGNFPGRFSGRQFSNSRSEMNVSTLELGDSALYLCASTSTSARQETQYFGPGTRLLVL.

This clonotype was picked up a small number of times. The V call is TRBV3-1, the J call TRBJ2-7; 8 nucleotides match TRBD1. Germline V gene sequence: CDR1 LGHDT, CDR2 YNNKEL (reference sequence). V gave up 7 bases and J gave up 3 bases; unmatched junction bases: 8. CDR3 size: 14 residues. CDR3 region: CASKEGQANYEQYF. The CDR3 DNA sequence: TGTGCCAGCAAAGAGGGACAGGCCAACTACGAGCAGTACTTC.

CDR3 nucleotides: TGTGCCAGCAGTCTCGCTTGGGCTAGCGGATTCACAGATACGCAGTATTTT. It translates to CASSLAWASGFTDTQYF. The chain couples TRBV28 to TRBJ2-3, with 7 bases lining up with TRBD2. There are 17 residues in the CDR3. V lost 5 bases and J lost 2; bases outside the gene matches: 13. In germline, CDR1 is MDHEN, CDR2 SYDVKM.